These 15 T cell receptor beta chains share one sample of origin, sequenced in a study of tumor and adjacent non-tumor tissue in lung cancer. Three rounds of nested PCR, following a modified ARM-PCR protocol, produced the TCRbeta library. TCRdb re-analysed the multiplex PCR reads in MiXCR, keeping a single row per CDR3 protein. The repertoire consists of roughly 49,000 distinct CDR3 sequences, with 74% occurring once and the leading ten covering more than 20%. The template was RNA from unsorted bulk tissue. Distant lung tissue was collected more than 3 cm away from the tumor edge. Sequencing input: distant non-tumor lung tissue. The receptors originated from a woman aged 60 to 75 with non-small cell lung cancer.

The chain carries TRBV7-9 and TRBJ2-2; D is perhaps TRBD1 or TRBD2 (5 bases each). Trimming took 8 bases from V and 4 from J, leaving 17 bases between them. This CDR3 is 15 amino acids long. Germline-derived CDR1 and CDR2 are SEHNR and FQNEAQ (reference sequence). The CDR3: CASQTARDPTGELFF. The CDR3 region has the DNA TGTGCCAGCCAGACGGCGAGGGACCCCACCGGGGAGCTGTTTTTT.

A note on this clonotype: One end of the junction fails to match germline, which may point to a read error. This rearrangement joins TRBV6-5 to TRBJ2-2, with 11 positions matching TRBD2. Germline V gives CDR1 MNHEY, CDR2 SVGAGI. This CDR3 has 17 amino acids. The CDR3 here is CASSRLAGIDNTGELSF. CDR3 DNA: TGTGCCAGCAGTCGACTAGCGGGGATCGATAACACCGGGGAGCTGTCTTTT.

Notes on this clonotype: A much bigger clone sits one base away, suggesting this may be a read error. The chain couples TRBV7-2 to TRBJ2-4, with D perhaps assigned TRBD1 or TRBD2 (5 bases each). CDR1 is SGHTA, CDR2 FQGNSA, per germline. The CDR3 covers 15 residues. Trimming shortened V by 6 bases and J by 6 bases, and 18 bases separated the two germline ends. This CDR3 reads CASSQRDGQRNIQYF. The CDR3 DNA follows: TGTGCCAGCAGTCAACGGGACGGCCAAAGAAACATTCAGTACTTC.

Regarding this clonotype: Given a much more abundant clone one base away, this may be a read error. The chain joins TRBV30 to TRBJ1-1; possibly TRBD1 for D (5 bases). CDR1 and CDR2 from the germline V gene are GTSNPN and SVGIG (reference sequence). The CDR3 extends over 14 amino acids. V was pared by 0 bases and J by 4 bases, with 12 bases between. The CDR3 sequence: CAWSVRSGTTEAFF. The CDR3 bases are TGTGCCTGGAGTGTACGTTCAGGGACCACTGAAGCTTTCTTT.

As for this clonotype: The conserved final phenylalanine or tryptophan is absent from the CDR3, which likely points to a read error. It is unclear where the CDR3 begins or ends on the DNA, so no DNA is shown, and the CDR3 is as TCRdb lists it. CDR3 sequence reads: CASSTGTGLYSPPHL. The V call is TRBV5-6, the J call TRBJ1-6; no DNA check was done on the table's D call, TRBD1. The CDR3 is 15 amino acids long, termini counted. The germline V gene encodes CDR1 SGHDT and CDR2 YYEEEE.

A note on this clonotype: Germline is not matched at one junction end, which may reflect a read error. The CDR3 DNA sequence: TGTGTCAGCAGTTACGGAGGGACAGCATATGAGCAGTACTTC. This translates into CVSSYGGTAYEQYF. The V call is TRBV6-2 or TRBV6-3, the J call TRBJ2-7, with a possible D match to TRBD1 (7 bases). The CDR3 covers 14 residues. Germline values: CDR1 MNHEY, CDR2 SVGEGT.

Points on this clonotype: The junction departs from the called germline gene at one end, perhaps through a read error. The chain uses TRBV7-9 and TRBJ2-1, with D possibly TRBD1 on 5 matching bases. CDR3 length: 16 residues. The germline V gene has CDR1 SEHNR and CDR2 FQNEAQ (reference sequence). This CDR3 is CVSSQQDRNSYNEQFF. The CDR3 DNA reads TGTGTCAGCAGCCAACAGGATCGAAACTCCTACAATGAGCAGTTCTTC.

As concerns this clonotype: At one end the junction does not follow the germline gene, possibly because of a read error. This chain uses TRBV11-2 with TRBJ1-1; 10 bases align to TRBD1. The CDR3 extends over 16 amino acids. Looked up from germline, CDR1 is SGHAT and CDR2 is FQNNGV. In DNA, the CDR3 is TGTACCAGCAGATTCGGGGACAGGGGCATGAACACTGATGCTTTCTTT. It yields the protein CTSRFGDRGMNTDAFF.

Notes on this clonotype: One end of the junction is discordant with germline, which a read error may explain. In nucleotides, the CDR3 is TGCGCCAGCAGCCAAGGAGAGGGGGTGAAGGCTGAAGCTCTCTTT. This gives the protein CASSQGEGVKAEALF. The chain carries TRBV4-1 and TRBJ1-1, with a possible D match to TRBD1 (6 bases). Per the germline V gene, CDR1 is MGHRA and CDR2 is YSYEKL. The CDR3 has 15 amino acids.

In this sample, this clonotype turned up once. With a much larger clone just one base away, this may be a read error. V usage is TRBV7-8 and J usage is TRBJ1-2, with TRBD1 matching 9 bases. The germline V gene encodes CDR1 SGHVS and CDR2 FQNEAQ. CDR3 length equals 14 residues. V shed 5 bases, J shed 8 bases, and the junction held 9 bases outside the gene matches. The CDR3 sequence is CASSPRDRVGGYTF. The DNA for the CDR3 is TGTGCCAGCAGCCCACGGGACAGGGTGGGCGGCTACACCTTC.

A note on this clonotype: A much larger clone is a single base away; this may be a read error. The chain joins TRBV28 to TRBJ2-1; 11 bases align to TRBD1. After removal of 2 bases from V and 9 bases from J, the junction contained 6 bases not matched to a gene. Germline V lookup: CDR1 MDHEN, CDR2 SYDVKM. CDR3 size: 15 residues. CDR3 in DNA: TGTGCCAGCAGTTTAGGGGGACAGGGGGTCATTGAGCAGTTCTTC. It codes for CASSLGGQGVIEQFF.

The J gene is TRBJ2-1, the V gene TRBV11-2; D gene ambiguous. Germline V gene sequence: CDR1 SGHAT, CDR2 FQNNGV. The length of the CDR3 is 14 residues. Trimming took 5 bases from V and 9 from J, leaving 17 bases between them. The CDR3: CASSIPGAVGEQFF. The CDR3 nucleotides are TGTGCCAGCAGCATCCCCGGAGCCGTGGGTGAGCAGTTCTTC.

The chain has TRBV6-1 and TRBJ1-2; the match to TRBD1 covers 7 bases. CDR1 MNHNS and CDR2 SASEGT come from the germline V gene. The CDR3 is 14 amino acids. V gave up 6 bases and J gave up 6 bases; unmatched junction bases: 10. For the CDR3, the DNA is TGTGCCAGCAGGGAATTGGGACAGAGCCATGGCTACACCTTC. Translating it yields CASRELGQSHGYTF.

Regarding this clonotype: A read error may produce the germline difference seen at one junction end. The gene calls are TRBV20-1 and TRBJ1-1; TRBD1 aligns across 7 bases. The germline CDR1 and CDR2 sequences are DFQATT and SNEGSKA (reference sequence). The CDR3 extends over 16 amino acids. The DNA for the CDR3 is TGCAGTGTTAGAAGACAGGGTTCTCCGATGAACACTGAAACTTTCTTT. It codes for CSVRRQGSPMNTETFF.

Note on this clonotype: The junction and the germline gene differ at one end; a read error may be behind it. The chain carries TRBV6-2 or TRBV6-3 and TRBJ2-3; 9 bases fit TRBD2. CDR3 length: 20 residues. In germline, CDR1 is MNHEY, CDR2 SVGEGT. The CDR3 protein is CARSYSIMTSGSSVGDTQYF. The CDR3 coding sequence is TGTGCCCGCAGTTACTCGATAATGACTAGCGGTTCTTCGGTAGGAGATACGCAGTATTTT.